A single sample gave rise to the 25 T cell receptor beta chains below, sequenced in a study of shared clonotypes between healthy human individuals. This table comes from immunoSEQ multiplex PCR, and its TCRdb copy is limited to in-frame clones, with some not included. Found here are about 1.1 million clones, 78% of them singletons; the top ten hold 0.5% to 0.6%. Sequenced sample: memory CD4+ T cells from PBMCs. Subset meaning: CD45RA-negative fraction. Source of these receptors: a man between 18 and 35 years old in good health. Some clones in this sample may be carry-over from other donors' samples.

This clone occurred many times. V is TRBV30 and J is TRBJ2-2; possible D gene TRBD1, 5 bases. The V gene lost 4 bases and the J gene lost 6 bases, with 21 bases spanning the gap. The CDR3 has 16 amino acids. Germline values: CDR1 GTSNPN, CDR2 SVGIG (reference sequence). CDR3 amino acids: CAWTRGHQAVAGELFF. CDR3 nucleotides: TGTGCCTGGACTCGAGGACACCAGGCCGTCGCCGGGGAGCTGTTTTTT.

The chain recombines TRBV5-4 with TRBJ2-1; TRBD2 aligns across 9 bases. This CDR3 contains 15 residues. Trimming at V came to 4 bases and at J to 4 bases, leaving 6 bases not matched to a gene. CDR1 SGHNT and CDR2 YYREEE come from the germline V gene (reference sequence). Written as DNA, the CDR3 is TGTGCCAGCAGCCGCGGGGGGGAGACGTACAATGAGCAGTTCTTC. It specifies CASSRGGETYNEQFF.

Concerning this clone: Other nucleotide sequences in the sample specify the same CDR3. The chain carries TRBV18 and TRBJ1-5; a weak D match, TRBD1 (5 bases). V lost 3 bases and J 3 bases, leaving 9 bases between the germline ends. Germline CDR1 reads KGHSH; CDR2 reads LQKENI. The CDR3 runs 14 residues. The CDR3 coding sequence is TGTGCCAGCTCACCCCGAGGGGACAATCAGCCCCAGCATTTT. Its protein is CASSPRGDNQPQHF. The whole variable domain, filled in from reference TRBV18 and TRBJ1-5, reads NAGVMQNPRHLVRRRGQEARLRCSPMKGHSHVYWYRQLPEEGLKFMVYLQKENIIDESGMPKERFSAEFPKEGPSILRIQQVVRGDSAAYFCASSPRGDNQPQHFGDGTRLSIL.

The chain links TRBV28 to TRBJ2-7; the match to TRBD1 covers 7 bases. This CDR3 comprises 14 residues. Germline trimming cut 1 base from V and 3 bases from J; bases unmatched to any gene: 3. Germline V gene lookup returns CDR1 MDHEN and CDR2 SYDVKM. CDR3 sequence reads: CASSLSTGSYEQYF. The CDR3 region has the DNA TGTGCCAGCAGTTTATCGACAGGGAGCTACGAGCAGTACTTC.

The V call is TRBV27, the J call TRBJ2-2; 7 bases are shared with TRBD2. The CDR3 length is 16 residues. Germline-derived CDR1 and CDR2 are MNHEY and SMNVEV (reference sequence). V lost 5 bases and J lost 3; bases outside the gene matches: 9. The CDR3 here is CASSPWGGMDTGELFF. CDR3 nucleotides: TGTGCCAGCAGTCCATGGGGGGGAATGGACACCGGGGAGCTGTTTTTT.

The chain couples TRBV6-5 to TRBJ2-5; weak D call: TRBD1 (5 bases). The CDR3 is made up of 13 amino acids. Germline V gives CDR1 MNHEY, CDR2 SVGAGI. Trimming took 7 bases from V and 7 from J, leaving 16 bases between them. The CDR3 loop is CASMERGVGTQYF. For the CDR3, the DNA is TGTGCCAGCATGGAAAGGGGCGTCGGGACCCAGTACTTC.

The DNA for the CDR3 is TGTGCCAGCAGTTCTCCCCCGGGACAGACAAATGAAAAACTGTTTTTT. This codes for CASSSPPGQTNEKLFF. The chain employs TRBV28 and TRBJ1-4; 7 bases align to TRBD1. This CDR3 contains 16 residues. Germline V lookup: CDR1 MDHEN, CDR2 SYDVKM. V was pared by 4 bases and J by 5 bases, with 10 bases of the junction left unmatched.

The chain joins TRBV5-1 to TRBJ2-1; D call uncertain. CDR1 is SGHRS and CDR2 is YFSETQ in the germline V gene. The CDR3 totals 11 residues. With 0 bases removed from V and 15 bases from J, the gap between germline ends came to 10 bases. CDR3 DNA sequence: TGCGCCAGCAGCTTGGACGCCACGGTGTTCTTC. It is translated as CASSLDATVFF.

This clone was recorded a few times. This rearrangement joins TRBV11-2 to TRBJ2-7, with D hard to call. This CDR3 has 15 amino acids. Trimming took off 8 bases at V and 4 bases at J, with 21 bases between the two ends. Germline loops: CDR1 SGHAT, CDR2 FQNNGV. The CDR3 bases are TGTGCCAGCCCTACACCGGTCCGAGAAGATTACGAGCAGTACTTC. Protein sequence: CASPTPVREDYEQYF.

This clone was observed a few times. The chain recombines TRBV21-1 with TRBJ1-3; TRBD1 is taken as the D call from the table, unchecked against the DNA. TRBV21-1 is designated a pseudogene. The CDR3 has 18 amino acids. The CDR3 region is CASSKQGAPSNSGNTIYF. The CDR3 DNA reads TGTGCCAGCAGCAAACAGGGGGCGCCTTCAAACTCTGGAAACACCATATATTTT.

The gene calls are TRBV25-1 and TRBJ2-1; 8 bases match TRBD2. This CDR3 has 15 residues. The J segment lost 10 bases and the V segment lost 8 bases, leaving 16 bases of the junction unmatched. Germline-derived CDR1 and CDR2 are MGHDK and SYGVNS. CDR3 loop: CASGTTSGGRGEQFF. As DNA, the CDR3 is TGTGCCAGCGGAACAACTAGCGGAGGTCGGGGGGAGCAGTTCTTC.

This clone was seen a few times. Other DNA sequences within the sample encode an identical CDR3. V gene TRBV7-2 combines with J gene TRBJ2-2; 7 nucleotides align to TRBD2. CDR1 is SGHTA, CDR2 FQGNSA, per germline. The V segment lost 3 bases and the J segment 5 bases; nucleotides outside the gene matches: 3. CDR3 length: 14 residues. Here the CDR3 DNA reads TGTGCCAGCAGCTTGGGAGGGAGAACCGGGGAGCTGTTTTTT. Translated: CASSLGGRTGELFF.

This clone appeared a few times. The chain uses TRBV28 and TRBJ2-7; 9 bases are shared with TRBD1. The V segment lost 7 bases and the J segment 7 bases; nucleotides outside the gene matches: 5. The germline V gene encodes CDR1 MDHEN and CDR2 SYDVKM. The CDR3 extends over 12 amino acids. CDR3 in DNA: TGTGCCAGCACTACAGGGGGCAGAGAGCAGTACTTC. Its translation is CASTTGGREQYF.

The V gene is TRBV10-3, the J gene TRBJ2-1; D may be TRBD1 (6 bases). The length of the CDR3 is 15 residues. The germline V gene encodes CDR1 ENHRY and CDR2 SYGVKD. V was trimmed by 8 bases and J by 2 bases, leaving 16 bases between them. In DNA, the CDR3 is TGTGCCATCGCCGAGCCAGGGGTCACCTACAATGAGCAGTTCTTC. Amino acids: CAIAEPGVTYNEQFF.

The CDR3 loop is CASSQGEGPGNIQYF. In DNA form, the CDR3 reads TGTGCCAGCAGCCAGGGGGAGGGGCCCGGGAACATTCAGTACTTC. The chain has TRBV7-3 and TRBJ2-4; D assignment may be TRBD1 or TRBD2 (7 bases each). Germline assignment: CDR1 SGHTA and CDR2 FQGTGA. V lost 5 bases and J lost 7, with 18 bases in between. This CDR3 is built from 15 residues. The variable domain in full, with the rest retrieved from reference TRBV7-3 and TRBJ2-4, is GAGVSQTPSNKVTEKGKYVELRCDPISGHTALYWYRQSLGQGPEFLIYFQGTGAADDSGLPNDRFFAVRPEGSVSTLKIQRTERGDSAVYLCASSQGEGPGNIQYFGAGTRLSVL.

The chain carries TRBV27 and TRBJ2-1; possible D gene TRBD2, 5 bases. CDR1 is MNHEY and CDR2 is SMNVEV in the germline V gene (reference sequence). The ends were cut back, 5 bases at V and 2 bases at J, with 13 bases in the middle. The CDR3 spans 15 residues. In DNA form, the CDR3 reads TGTGCCAGCAGTCCCTCAGCGGTCACCTACAATGAGCAGTTCTTC. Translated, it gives CASSPSAVTYNEQFF.

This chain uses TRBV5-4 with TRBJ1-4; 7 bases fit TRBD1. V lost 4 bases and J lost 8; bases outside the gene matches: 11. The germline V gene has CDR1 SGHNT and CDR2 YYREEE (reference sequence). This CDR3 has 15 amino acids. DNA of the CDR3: TGTGCCAGCAGCCACGGCGACAGGGTAGCAGAAAAACTGTTTTTT. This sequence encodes CASSHGDRVAEKLFF.

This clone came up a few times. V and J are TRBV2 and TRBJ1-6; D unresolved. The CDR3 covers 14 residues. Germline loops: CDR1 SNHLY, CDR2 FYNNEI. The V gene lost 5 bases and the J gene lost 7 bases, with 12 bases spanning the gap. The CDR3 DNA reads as TGTGCCAGCAGTTACAGACGGGCAAATTCACCCCTCCACTTT. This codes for CASSYRRANSPLHF.

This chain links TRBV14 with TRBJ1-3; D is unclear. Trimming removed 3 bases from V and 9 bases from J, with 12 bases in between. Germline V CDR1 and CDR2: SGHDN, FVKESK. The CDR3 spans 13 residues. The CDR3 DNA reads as TGTGCCAGCAGCCAGGGATTGCGGAGCACCATATATTTT. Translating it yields CASSQGLRSTIYF.

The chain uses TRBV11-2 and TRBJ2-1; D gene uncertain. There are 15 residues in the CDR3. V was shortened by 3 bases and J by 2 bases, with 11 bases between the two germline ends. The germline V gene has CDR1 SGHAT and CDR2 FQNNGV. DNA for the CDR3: TGTGCCAGCAGCTTTGGCGGATCCACCTACAATGAGCAGTTCTTC. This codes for CASSFGGSTYNEQFF.

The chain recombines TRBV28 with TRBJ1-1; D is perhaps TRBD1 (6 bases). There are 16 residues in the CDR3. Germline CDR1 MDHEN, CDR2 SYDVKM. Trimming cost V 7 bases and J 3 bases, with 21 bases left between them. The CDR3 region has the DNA TGTGCCAGCATCACGGCTATGAGGGGGTTGGACACTGAAGCTTTCTTT. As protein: CASITAMRGLDTEAFF.

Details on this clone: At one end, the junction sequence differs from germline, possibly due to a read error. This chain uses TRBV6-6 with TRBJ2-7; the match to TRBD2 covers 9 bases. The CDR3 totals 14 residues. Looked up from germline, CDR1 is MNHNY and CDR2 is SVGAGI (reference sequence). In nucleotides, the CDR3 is TGTGCCGGCAGTCCGAGCGGGAGGACGGGCGAGCAGTACTTC. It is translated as CAGSPSGRTGEQYF.

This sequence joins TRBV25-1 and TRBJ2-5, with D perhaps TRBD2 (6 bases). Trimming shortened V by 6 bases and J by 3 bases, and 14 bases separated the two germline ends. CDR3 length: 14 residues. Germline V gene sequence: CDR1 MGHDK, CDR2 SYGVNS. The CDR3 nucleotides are TGTGCCAGCAGACAACTCGGCGGGGAAGAGACCCAGTACTTC. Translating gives CASRQLGGEETQYF. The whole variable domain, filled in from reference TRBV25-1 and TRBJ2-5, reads EADIYQTPRYLVIGTGKKITLECSQTMGHDKMYWYQQDPGMELHLIHYSYGVNSTEKGDLSSESTVSRIRTEHFPLTLESARPSHTSQYLCASRQLGGEETQYFGPGTRLLVL.

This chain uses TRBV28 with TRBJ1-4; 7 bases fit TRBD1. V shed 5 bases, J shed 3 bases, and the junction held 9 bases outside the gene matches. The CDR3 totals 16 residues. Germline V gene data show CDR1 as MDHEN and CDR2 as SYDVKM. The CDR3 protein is CASSAIKGAANEKLFF. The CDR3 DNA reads TGTGCCAGCAGTGCCATAAAGGGGGCGGCTAATGAAAAACTGTTTTTT.

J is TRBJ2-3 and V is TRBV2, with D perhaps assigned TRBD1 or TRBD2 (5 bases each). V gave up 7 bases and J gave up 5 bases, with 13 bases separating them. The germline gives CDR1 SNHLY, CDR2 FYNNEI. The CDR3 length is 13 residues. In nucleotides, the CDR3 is TGTGCCAGCAATCCGGGACGGGGAGATACGCAGTATTTT. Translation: CASNPGRGDTQYF.